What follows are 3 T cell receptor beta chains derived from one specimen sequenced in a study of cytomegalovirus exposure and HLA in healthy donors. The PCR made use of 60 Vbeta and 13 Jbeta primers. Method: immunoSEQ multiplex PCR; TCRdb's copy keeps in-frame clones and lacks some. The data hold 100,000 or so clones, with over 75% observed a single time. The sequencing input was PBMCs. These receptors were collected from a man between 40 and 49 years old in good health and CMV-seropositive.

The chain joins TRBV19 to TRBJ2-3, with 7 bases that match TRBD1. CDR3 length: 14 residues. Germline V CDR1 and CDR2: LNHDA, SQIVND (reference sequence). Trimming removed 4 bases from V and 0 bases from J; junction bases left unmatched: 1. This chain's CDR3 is CASSRDRSTDTQYF. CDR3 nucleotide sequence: TGTGCCAGTAGTAGGGACAGAAGCACAGATACGCAGTATTTT.

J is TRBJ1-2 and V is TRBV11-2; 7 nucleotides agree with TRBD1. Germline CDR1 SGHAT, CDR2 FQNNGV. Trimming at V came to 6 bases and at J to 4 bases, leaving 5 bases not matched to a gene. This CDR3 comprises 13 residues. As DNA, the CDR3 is TGTGCCAGCAGTTTTCGGACAGGCTATGGCTACACCTTC. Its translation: CASSFRTGYGYTF.

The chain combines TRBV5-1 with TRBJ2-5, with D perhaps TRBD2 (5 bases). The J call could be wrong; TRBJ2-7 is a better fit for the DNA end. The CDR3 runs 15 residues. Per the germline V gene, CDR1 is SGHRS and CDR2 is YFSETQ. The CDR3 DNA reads TGCGCCAGCAGCTTGGGGAACACGGGGTCGGGCGAGCAGTACTTC. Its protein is CASSLGNTGSGEQYF.